The rows below give T cell receptor beta chains drawn from one sample of a study of regulatory T cells in long-lasting Graves disease. TCRdb used MiXCR to reprocess the multiplex PCR reads, holding one entry per CDR3 protein. The sample carries around 320,000 distinct CDR3 sequences, over 15% recorded once. The data were also submitted as part of a second study, on T cells in Graves' hyperthyroidism and ophthalmopathy.

The sample here was peripheral blood mononuclear cells (PBMCs), taken at new diagnosis, from a patient treated with antithyroid drugs. These receptors were obtained from a man aged 35 to 55 with Graves disease. CDR3s include the opening cysteine and the closing phenylalanine or tryptophan. Fields, in order: CDR3 length, clone size, J gene, D gene, V gene, CDR3 protein, CDR3 DNA. The D gene is left open where the match is weak. Clone sizes are given selectively: once, few, many, or a class where the clone is expanded.

13 | - | TRBJ2-7 | - | TRBV24-1 | CATSDPTTYEQYF | TGTGCCACCAGTGATCCCACAACCTACGAGCAGTACTTC
13 | - | TRBJ2-1 | - | TRBV24-1 | CATTDPSVHEQFF | TGTGCCACCACGGACCCCTCGGTCCATGAGCAGTTCTTC
14 | many | TRBJ2-1 | TRBD1 | TRBV7-2 | CASSPRTGFNEQFF | TGTGCCAGCAGCCCCCGGACAGGTTTCAATGAGCAGTTCTTC
16 | few | TRBJ1-4 | TRBD1 | TRBV5-1 | CASSTNRGAGNEKLFF | TGCGCCAGCAGCACCAACAGGGGGGCCGGTAATGAAAAACTGTTTTTT
15 | many | TRBJ2-3 | - | TRBV28 | CASSFGGSVTGTQYF | TGTGCCAGCAGTTTTGGGGGGTCTGTAACAGGTACGCAGTATTTT
15 | many | TRBJ1-6 | TRBD1 | TRBV28 | CASSLFQGDYSPLHF | TGTGCCAGCAGTTTATTCCAGGGGGACTATTCACCCCTCCACTTT
14 | - | TRBJ1-5 | - | TRBV20-1 | CSARRRGPNQPQHF | TGCAGTGCTAGACGCAGGGGCCCCAATCAGCCCCAGCATTTT
15 | - | TRBJ2-3 | - | TRBV28 | CASSLERRVLNTQYF | TGTGCCAGCAGCCTCGAACGCCGGGTGCTGAATACGCAGTATTTT
15 | few | TRBJ2-3 | TRBD2 | TRBV3-1 | CASSQVAGRTDTQYF | TGTGCCAGCAGCCAAGTAGCGGGGCGCACAGATACGCAGTATTTT
12 | - | TRBJ1-2 | TRBD1 | TRBV7-9 | CASSFPGQGYTF | TGTGCCAGCAGCTTTCCGGGACAGGGCTACACCTTC
19 | few | TRBJ2-5 | TRBD1 | TRBV4-3 | CASSQDRQTGGAREETQYF | TGCGCCAGCAGCCAAGACCGACAGACAGGGGGCGCGAGGGAAGAGACCCAGTACTTC
14 | - | TRBJ1-5 | - | TRBV7-9 | CASSLGGNNQPQHF | TGTGCCAGCAGCTTGGGCGGCAACAATCAGCCCCAGCATTTT
17 | many | TRBJ2-7 | - | TRBV3-1 | CASSHSPGFRRPYEQYF | TGTGCCAGCAGCCACTCCCCGGGTTTCAGGCGTCCGTACGAGCAGTACTTC
14 | many | TRBJ2-7 | - | TRBV6-2/TRBV6-3 | CASSEGTYSYEQYF | TGTGCCAGCAGTGAAGGCACTTACTCCTACGAGCAGTACTTC
12 | many | TRBJ1-1 | TRBD1 | TRBV12-3/TRBV12-4 | CASSPDRKKAFF | TGTGCCAGCAGTCCGGACAGGAAAAAAGCTTTCTTT
13 | many | TRBJ2-3 | - | TRBV6-5 | CASSWQSTDTQYF | TGTGCCAGCAGTTGGCAATCCACAGATACGCAGTATTTT
14 | many | TRBJ2-4 | - | TRBV28 | CASIGGLAKNIQYF | TGTGCCAGCATAGGAGGTTTAGCCAAAAACATTCAGTACTTC
16 | many | TRBJ1-3 | TRBD1 | TRBV11-2 | CASSLVPGGSGNTIYF | TGTGCCAGCAGCTTAGTCCCAGGGGGCTCTGGAAACACCATATATTTT
14 | many | TRBJ1-2 | - | TRBV4-1 | CASSQESQGTGYTF | TGCGCCAGCAGCCAAGAATCCCAGGGGACTGGCTACACCTTC
16 | many | TRBJ1-2 | TRBD1 | TRBV2 | CASSRTGENNNYGYTF | TGTGCCAGCAGTAGGACAGGGGAAAACAATAACTATGGCTACACCTTC
15 | - | TRBJ1-2 | - | TRBV15 | CATSRGALPDYGYTF | TGTGCCACCAGCAGAGGGGCCCTCCCGGACTATGGCTACACCTTC
14 | many | TRBJ2-1 | TRBD1 | TRBV7-9 | CASRRTGNYNEQFF | TGTGCCAGCAGGCGGACAGGGAACTACAATGAGCAGTTCTTC
14 | few | TRBJ2-7 | - | TRBV7-8 | CASSTRDNSYEQYF | TGTGCCAGCAGCACACGGGACAACTCCTACGAGCAGTACTTC
14 | many | TRBJ2-7 | - | TRBV28 | CASRTAGSVYEQYF | TGTGCCAGCAGGACGGCGGGGAGTGTGTACGAGCAGTACTTC
15 | many | TRBJ2-7 | TRBD1 | TRBV6-1 | CASSEGGTGIYEQYF | TGTGCCAGCAGTGAGGGAGGGACAGGGATCTACGAGCAGTACTTC